This T cell receptor beta chain was retrieved from a study of T cells in tuberculosis. As to time point: new active TB diagnosis, blood taken before or within 7 days of starting treatment. Points on this clone: Its antigen remains unidentified.

General study results and limits: Active tuberculosis patients had shorter CDR3-alpha; the beta difference was nonsignificant.

TCRdb keeps only in-frame clones here, not all; method: immunoSEQ multiplex PCR. The table records tens of thousands of clones, around 90% of them present only once. The material was PBMCs, obtained at tuberculosis diagnosis. The TCR comes from an adult with tuberculosis.

CDR3 DNA sequence: TGTGCCAGCAGCCAGACAGGGACGAACTATGGCTACACCTTC. Translating it yields CASSQTGTNYGYTF. The chain employs TRBV6-1 and TRBJ1-2, with 7 bases lining up with TRBD1. The CDR3 loop spans 14 amino acids. Trimming at V came to 6 bases and at J to 2 bases, leaving 6 bases not matched to a gene. Germline values: CDR1 MNHNS, CDR2 SASEGT.